The 22 T cell receptor beta chains in this list originate from one sample, sequenced in a study of cytomegalovirus exposure and HLA in healthy donors. Primers for the PCR totalled 60 Vbeta and 13 Jbeta. Data came from immunoSEQ multiplex PCR; TCRdb stores just in-frame clones and leaves some out. The table lists fewer than 200,000 clones, about 86% of them singletons. Material: PBMCs. The source is a woman aged 30 to 39 in good health and CMV-seronegative.

V usage is TRBV2 and J usage is TRBJ2-5; 10 bases are shared with TRBD2. This CDR3 comprises 17 residues. Trimming took 3 bases from V and 0 from J; bases not matched to a gene: 7. CDR1 SNHLY and CDR2 FYNNEI come from the germline V gene. The CDR3 bases are TGTGCCAGCAGTGATGTTAGCGGGGGGAAATACCAAGAGACCCAGTACTTC. Translating gives CASSDVSGGKYQETQYF.

This chain uses TRBV7-9 with TRBJ2-7; weak D call: TRBD2 (6 bases). CDR1 is SEHNR and CDR2 is FQNEAQ in the germline V gene (reference sequence). With 7 bases removed from V and 7 bases from J, the gap between germline ends came to 14 bases. The CDR3 extends over 12 amino acids. The CDR3 DNA is TGTGCCAGCATGGGCGGGGAGAAGGAGCAGTACTTC. Its translation is CASMGGEKEQYF.

The rearrangement uses TRBV29-1 and TRBJ1-1; D remains unclear. Germline CDR1 reads SQVTM; CDR2 reads ANQGSEA. This CDR3 comprises 15 residues. CDR3 amino acids: CAVAGDFDWNTEAFF. The DNA for the CDR3 is TGCGCCGTTGCGGGTGATTTTGACTGGAACACTGAAGCTTTCTTT.

This clone was counted a single time. The V and J genes are TRBV4-1 and TRBJ2-2, with 10 bases aligning to TRBD1. V was clipped by 2 bases and J by 3 bases; unmatched bases: 6. The CDR3 extends over 17 amino acids. CDR1 and CDR2 from the germline V gene are MGHRA and YSYEKL. The CDR3 DNA is TGCGCCAGCAGCCAACCTGCGGGGACAGGGGACACCGGGGAGCTGTTTTTT. As protein: CASSQPAGTGDTGELFF.

The genes are TRBV4-2 and TRBJ2-4; D might be TRBD2 (5 bases). This CDR3 contains 13 residues. Trimming took off 0 bases at V and 12 bases at J, with 12 bases between the two ends. Germline V CDR1 and CDR2: LGHNA, YNFKEQ. In DNA, the CDR3 is TGTGCCAGCAGCCAAGATCGGGGTGGCAGTCAGTACTTC. As protein: CASSQDRGGSQYF.

This sequence joins TRBV9 and TRBJ1-2; D call uncertain. Germline V CDR1 and CDR2: SGDLS, YYNGEE. This CDR3 comprises 13 residues. V was clipped by 0 bases and J by 1 base, with 4 bases between them. The CDR3 region is CASSVVLNYGYTF. The CDR3 nucleotides are TGTGCCAGCAGCGTAGTCCTTAACTATGGCTACACCTTC.

This chain uses TRBV5-4 with TRBJ2-5; possibly TRBD1 for D (6 bases). The length of the CDR3 is 15 residues. Germline assignment: CDR1 SGHNT and CDR2 YYREEE (reference sequence). The V gene lost 2 bases and the J gene lost 2 bases, with 13 bases spanning the gap. In DNA, the CDR3 is TGTGCCAGCAGCTTATTCGACAGGTTACAAGAGACCCAGTACTTC. Its protein is CASSLFDRLQETQYF.

The genes are TRBV7-2 and TRBJ2-5; 8 bases fit TRBD2. CDR3 length equals 15 residues. Germline V gene sequence: CDR1 SGHTA, CDR2 FQGNSA. J lost 4 bases, V lost 5 bases, and 9 bases had no gene match. CDR3: CASSLSGIQGETQYF. The CDR3 nucleotides are TGTGCCAGCAGCCTTAGCGGGATCCAAGGAGAGACCCAGTACTTC.

A single count supports this clone. The chain has TRBV5-5 and TRBJ2-7; the match to TRBD1 covers 8 bases. CDR3 size: 13 residues. CDR1 and CDR2 (germline): SGHKS, YYEKEE (reference sequence). V shed 5 bases and J 5 bases; nucleotides not matched to a gene: 6. DNA of the CDR3: TGTGCCAGCAGGGAACTGGACAGGGACGAGCAGTACTTC. The encoded protein is CASRELDRDEQYF.

V usage is TRBV18 and J usage is TRBJ2-1; TRBD2 matches at 11 bases. Per germline, CDR1 KGHSH and CDR2 LQKENI. This CDR3 spans 17 amino acids. V trimming: 3 bases; J trimming: 6 bases; junction bases outside the gene matches: 10. CDR3 sequence: CASSPYPGLADFNEQFF. DNA of the CDR3: TGTGCCAGCTCACCCTATCCGGGACTAGCGGATTTCAATGAGCAGTTCTTC.

The table lists this clone with a count of one. The V gene is TRBV19, the J gene TRBJ2-5; a possible D gene is TRBD2 (5 bases). CDR3 size: 15 residues. The germline gives CDR1 LNHDA, CDR2 SQIVND (reference sequence). The V end was cut by 6 bases, the J end by 4 bases, with 18 bases between. CDR3 protein: CASRQQLLVPETQYF. Written as DNA, the CDR3 is TGTGCCAGTAGACAACAATTACTAGTCCCAGAGACCCAGTACTTC. Filled out from reference TRBV19 and TRBJ2-5, the complete variable domain reads DGGITQSPKYLFRKEGQNVTLSCEQNLNHDAMYWYRQDPGQGLRLIYYSQIVNDFQKGDIAEGYSVSREKKESFPLTVTSAQKNPTAFYLCASRQQLLVPETQYFGPGTRLLVL.

The J gene is TRBJ1-2, the V gene TRBV7-2; 8 bases are a match to TRBD1. From germline, CDR1 is SGHTA and CDR2 FQGNSA. This CDR3 has 14 amino acids. The J segment lost 1 base and the V segment lost 6 bases, leaving 4 bases of the junction unmatched. CDR3 region: CASRPTGVNYGYTF. CDR3 in DNA: TGTGCCAGCAGACCGACAGGGGTTAACTATGGCTACACCTTC.

This clone has only one observation. The chain employs TRBV7-9 and TRBJ1-4, with 12 bases lining up with TRBD1. The CDR3 is made up of 16 amino acids. The ends lost 4 bases at V and 4 bases at J; junction bases unmatched: 4. Germline V gene data show CDR1 as SEHNR and CDR2 as FQNEAQ (reference sequence). CDR3 protein: CASSSGTGGRNEKLFF. The CDR3, as DNA: TGTGCCAGCAGCTCCGGGACAGGGGGCCGTAATGAAAAACTGTTTTTT.

The chain employs TRBV30 and TRBJ1-6; 8 positions match TRBD1. The CDR3 has 15 residues. The germline gives CDR1 GTSNPN, CDR2 SVGIG (reference sequence). V shed 3 bases and J 9 bases; nucleotides not matched to a gene: 10. The CDR3 coding sequence is TGTGCCTGGAGGGTATACACAGGGGGGATTTCACCCCTCCACTTT. Protein product: CAWRVYTGGISPLHF.

This rearrangement joins TRBV27 to TRBJ1-1; perhaps TRBD1 as D (6 bases). CDR3 length: 14 residues. The V gene's germline CDR1 is MNHEY and CDR2 SMNVEV (reference sequence). The V end was cut by 4 bases, the J end by 5 bases, with 14 bases between. This CDR3 reads CASSSRGRATEAFF. CDR3 coding DNA: TGTGCCAGCAGTTCCAGGGGCAGGGCGACTGAAGCTTTCTTT.

This sequence joins TRBV6-5 and TRBJ2-1; the D is unclear. The V and J ends lost 6 bases and 8 bases respectively, with 11 bases between them. The CDR3 sequence is 12 residues long. Per the germline V gene, CDR1 is MNHEY and CDR2 is SVGAGI. The CDR3 DNA follows: TGTGCCAGCAGCCACAGTGGCGATGAGCAGTTCTTC. It translates to CASSHSGDEQFF.

The genes are TRBV27 and TRBJ2-7, with TRBD2 matching 9 bases. V lost 7 bases to trimming and J lost 2 bases; unmatched junction nucleotides: 12. The CDR3 contains 16 residues. Germline V CDR1 and CDR2: MNHEY, SMNVEV (reference sequence). CDR3 coding DNA: TGTGCCAGCACCCCCCGGCTGGCTAGCGGGACCTACGAGCAGTACTTC. This translates into CASTPRLASGTYEQYF.

V gene TRBV7-9 combines with J gene TRBJ1-2; TRBD1 is a possible D gene (6 bases). Germline V gene data show CDR1 as SEHNR and CDR2 as FQNEAQ (reference sequence). V was clipped by 3 bases and J by 6 bases, with 17 bases between them. The CDR3 runs to 15 residues. Here the CDR3 DNA reads TGTGCCAGCAGCTTCGTGGCGGGGGGGCTCGATGGCTACACCTTC. It translates to CASSFVAGGLDGYTF.

The chain's CDR3 is CASSSSSGSAYNEQFF. CDR3 DNA: TGTGCCAGCAGCTCCTCCAGCGGGAGCGCCTACAATGAGCAGTTCTTC. The chain is built from TRBV7-3 and TRBJ2-1; the match to TRBD2 covers 8 bases. V lost 4 bases, J lost 2 bases, and 7 bases stayed unmatched. Germline CDR1 is SGHTA and CDR2 is FQGTGA. The CDR3 is 16 residues long.

The chain carries TRBV27 and TRBJ2-7; tentatively, D is TRBD1 (6 bases). CDR1 is MNHEY, CDR2 SMNVEV, per germline (reference sequence). Trimming pared 3 bases from V and 6 bases from J, leaving 15 bases between. The CDR3 runs 14 residues. CDR3 in amino acids: CASSFGVRGREQYF. CDR3 DNA sequence: TGTGCCAGCAGTTTCGGTGTCAGGGGCCGCGAGCAGTACTTC.

The gene calls are TRBV28 and TRBJ2-7; D gene ambiguous. The V and J ends lost 3 bases and 1 base respectively, with 7 bases between them. Germline V gene lookup returns CDR1 MDHEN and CDR2 SYDVKM. This CDR3 comprises 13 residues. The CDR3 sequence is CASSFFESYEQYF. For the CDR3, the DNA is TGTGCCAGCAGTTTTTTCGAGTCCTACGAGCAGTACTTC.

V is TRBV4-3 and J is TRBJ2-7; D unclear. CDR1 is LGHNA, CDR2 YSLEER, per germline. The V end lost 0 bases, the J end lost 3 bases, and 12 bases lay between the germline ends. This CDR3 region has 15 residues. The CDR3 DNA reads as TGCGCCAGCAGCCAAGATACGTCCAGGATCTACGAGCAGTACTTC. Translating gives CASSQDTSRIYEQYF.